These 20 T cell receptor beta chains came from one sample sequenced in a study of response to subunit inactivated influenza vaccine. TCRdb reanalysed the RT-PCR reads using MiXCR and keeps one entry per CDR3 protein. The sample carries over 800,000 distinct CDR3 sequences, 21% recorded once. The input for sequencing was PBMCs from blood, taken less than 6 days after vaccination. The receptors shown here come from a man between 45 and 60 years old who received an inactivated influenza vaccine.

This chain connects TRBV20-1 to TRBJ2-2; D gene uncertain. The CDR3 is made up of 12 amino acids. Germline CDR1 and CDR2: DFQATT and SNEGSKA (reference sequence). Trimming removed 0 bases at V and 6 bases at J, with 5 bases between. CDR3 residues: CSARDLAGELFF. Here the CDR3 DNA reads TGCAGTGCTAGAGATTTAGCCGGGGAGCTGTTTTTT.

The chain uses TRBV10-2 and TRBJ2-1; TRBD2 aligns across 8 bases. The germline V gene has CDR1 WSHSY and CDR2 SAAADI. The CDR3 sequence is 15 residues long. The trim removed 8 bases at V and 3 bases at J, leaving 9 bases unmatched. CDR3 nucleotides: TGCGCCAGCGGGTTAGCGGGGTCACTCTACAATGAGCAGTTCTTC. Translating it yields CASGLAGSLYNEQFF.

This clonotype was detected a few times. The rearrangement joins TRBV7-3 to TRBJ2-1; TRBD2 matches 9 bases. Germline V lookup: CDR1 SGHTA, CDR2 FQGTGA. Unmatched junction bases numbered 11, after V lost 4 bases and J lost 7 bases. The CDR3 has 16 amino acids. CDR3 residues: CASSSYWTSDHNEQFF. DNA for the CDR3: TGTGCCAGCAGCTCATACTGGACTAGCGACCATAATGAGCAGTTCTTC.

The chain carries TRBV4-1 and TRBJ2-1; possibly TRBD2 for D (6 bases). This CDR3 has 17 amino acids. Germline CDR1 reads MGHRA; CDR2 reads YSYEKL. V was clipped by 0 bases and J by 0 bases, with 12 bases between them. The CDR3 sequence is CASSQEERGSSYNEQFF. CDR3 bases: TGCGCCAGCAGCCAAGAAGAACGGGGGAGCTCCTACAATGAGCAGTTCTTC.

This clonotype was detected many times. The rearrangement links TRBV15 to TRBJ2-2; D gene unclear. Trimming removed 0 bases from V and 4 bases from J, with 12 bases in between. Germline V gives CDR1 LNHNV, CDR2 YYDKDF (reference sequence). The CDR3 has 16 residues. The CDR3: CATSRDSRVVTGELFF. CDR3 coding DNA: TGTGCCACCAGCAGAGATTCGAGAGTGGTCACCGGGGAGCTGTTTTTT.

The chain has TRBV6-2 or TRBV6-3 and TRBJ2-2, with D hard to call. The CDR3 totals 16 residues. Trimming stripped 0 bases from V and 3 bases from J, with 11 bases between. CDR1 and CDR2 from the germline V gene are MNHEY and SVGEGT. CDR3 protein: CASSYSGNQYTGELFF. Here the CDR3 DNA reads TGTGCCAGCAGTTACTCAGGGAATCAGTACACCGGGGAGCTGTTTTTT.

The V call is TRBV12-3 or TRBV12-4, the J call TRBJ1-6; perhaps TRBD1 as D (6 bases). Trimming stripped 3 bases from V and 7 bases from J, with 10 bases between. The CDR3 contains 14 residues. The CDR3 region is CASSLEQGNSPLHF. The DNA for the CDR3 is TGTGCCAGCAGTTTGGAGCAGGGGAATTCACCCCTCCACTTT.

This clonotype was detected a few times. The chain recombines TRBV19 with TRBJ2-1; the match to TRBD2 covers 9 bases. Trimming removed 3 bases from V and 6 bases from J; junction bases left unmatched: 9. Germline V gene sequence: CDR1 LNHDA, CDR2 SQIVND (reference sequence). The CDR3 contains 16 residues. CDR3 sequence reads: CASSIRRAAGGNEQFF. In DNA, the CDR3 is TGTGCCAGTAGTATCAGGCGGGCAGCGGGGGGCAATGAGCAGTTCTTC. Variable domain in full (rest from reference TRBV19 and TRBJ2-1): DGGITQSPKYLFRKEGQNVTLSCEQNLNHDAMYWYRQDPGQGLRLIYYSQIVNDFQKGDIAEGYSVSREKKESFPLTVTSAQKNPTAFYLCASSIRRAAGGNEQFFGPGTRLTVL.

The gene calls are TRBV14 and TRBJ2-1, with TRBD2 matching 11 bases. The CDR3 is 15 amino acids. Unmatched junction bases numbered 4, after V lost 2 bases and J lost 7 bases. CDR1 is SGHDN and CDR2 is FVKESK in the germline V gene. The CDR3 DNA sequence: TGTGCCAGCAGCCAAATAGCGGGAGGGGGGAATGAGCAGTTCTTC. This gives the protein CASSQIAGGGNEQFF.

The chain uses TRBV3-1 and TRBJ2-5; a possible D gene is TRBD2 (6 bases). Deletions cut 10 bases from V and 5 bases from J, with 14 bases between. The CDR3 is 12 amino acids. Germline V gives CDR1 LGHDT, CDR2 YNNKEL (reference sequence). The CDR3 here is CATWTGGETQYF. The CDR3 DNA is TGTGCCACCTGGACTGGGGGGGAGACCCAGTACTTC.

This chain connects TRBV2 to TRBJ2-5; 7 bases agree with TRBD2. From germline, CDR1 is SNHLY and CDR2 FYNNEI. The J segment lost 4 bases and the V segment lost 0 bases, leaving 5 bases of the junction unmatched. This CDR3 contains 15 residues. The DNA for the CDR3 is TGTGCCAGCAGTGAAGCGGCGGGAGCGGGAGAGACCCAGTACTTC. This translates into CASSEAAGAGETQYF. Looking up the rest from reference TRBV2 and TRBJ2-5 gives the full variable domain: EPEVTQTPSHQVTQMGQEVILRCVPISNHLYFYWYRQILGQKVEFLVSFYNNEISEKSEIFDDQFSVERPDGSNFTLKIRSTKLEDSAMYFCASSEAAGAGETQYFGPGTRLLVL.

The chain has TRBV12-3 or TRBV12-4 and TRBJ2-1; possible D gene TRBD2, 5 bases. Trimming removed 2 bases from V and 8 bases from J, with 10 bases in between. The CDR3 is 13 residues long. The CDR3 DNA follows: TGTGCCAGCAGTTTACTGGGGAGTGATGAGCAGTTCTTC. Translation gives CASSLLGSDEQFF.

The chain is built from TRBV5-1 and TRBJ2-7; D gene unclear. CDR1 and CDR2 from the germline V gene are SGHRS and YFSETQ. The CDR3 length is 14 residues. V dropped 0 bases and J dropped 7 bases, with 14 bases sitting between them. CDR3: CASSLVALVREQYF. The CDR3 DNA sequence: TGCGCCAGCAGCTTGGTAGCCTTGGTGAGGGAGCAGTACTTC.

In DNA, the CDR3 is TGCGCCAGTAGACAGGGGCCGAACACCGGGGAGCTGTTTTTT. Protein product: CASRQGPNTGELFF. The chain joins TRBV10-1 to TRBJ2-2; 8 bases map to TRBD1. Germline V gene data show CDR1 as WNHNN and CDR2 as SYGVQD (reference sequence). The CDR3 sequence is 14 residues long. V was pared by 9 bases and J by 0 bases, with 3 bases of the junction left unmatched.

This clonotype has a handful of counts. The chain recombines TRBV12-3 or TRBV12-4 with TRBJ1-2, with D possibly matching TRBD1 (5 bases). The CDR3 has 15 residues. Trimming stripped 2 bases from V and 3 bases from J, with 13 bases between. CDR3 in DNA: TGTGCCAGCAGTTTATGGGGGAAGAGGGACTATGGCTACACCTTC. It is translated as CASSLWGKRDYGYTF.

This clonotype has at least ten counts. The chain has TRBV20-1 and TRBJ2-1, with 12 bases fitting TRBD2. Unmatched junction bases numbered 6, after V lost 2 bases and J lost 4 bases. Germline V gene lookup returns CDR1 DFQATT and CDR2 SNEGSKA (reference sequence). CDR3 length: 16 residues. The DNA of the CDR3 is TGCAGTGCTAGATCCCTAGCGGGAGGGTTATACAATGAGCAGTTCTTC. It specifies CSARSLAGGLYNEQFF.

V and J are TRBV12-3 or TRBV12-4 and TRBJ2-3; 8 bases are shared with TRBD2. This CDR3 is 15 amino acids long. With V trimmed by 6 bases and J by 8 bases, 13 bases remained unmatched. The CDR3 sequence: CASSPAGTRGTTQYF. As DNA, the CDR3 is TGTGCCAGCAGCCCCGCTGGGACTAGAGGCACTACGCAGTATTTT.

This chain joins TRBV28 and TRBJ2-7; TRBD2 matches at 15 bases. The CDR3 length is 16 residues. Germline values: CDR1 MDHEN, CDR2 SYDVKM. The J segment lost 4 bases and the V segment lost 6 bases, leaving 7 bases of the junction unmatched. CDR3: CASSPLGLAGGYEQYF. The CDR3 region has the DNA TGTGCCAGCAGCCCCCTAGGACTAGCGGGAGGGTACGAGCAGTACTTC.

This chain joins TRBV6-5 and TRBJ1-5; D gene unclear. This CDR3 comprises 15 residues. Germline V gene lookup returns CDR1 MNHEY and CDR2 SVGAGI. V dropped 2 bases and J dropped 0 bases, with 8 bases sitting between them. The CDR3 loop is CASSYRRNSNQPQHF. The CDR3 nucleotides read TGTGCCAGCAGTTACCGTCGGAATAGCAATCAGCCCCAGCATTTT.

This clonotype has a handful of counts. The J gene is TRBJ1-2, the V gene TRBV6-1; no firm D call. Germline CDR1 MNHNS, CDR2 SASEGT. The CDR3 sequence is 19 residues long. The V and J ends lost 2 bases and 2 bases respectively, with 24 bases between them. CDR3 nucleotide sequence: TGTGCCAGCAGTGAAAGGGCCGTCCAGGCCTTAGGCGGGAACTATGGCTACACCTTC. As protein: CASSERAVQALGGNYGYTF.